The 10 T cell receptor beta chains below were found in one sample sequenced in a study of T cells after yellow fever vaccination. From the 5' RACE reads, TCRdb called clonotypes with MiXCR, one entry per CDR3 protein. The sample holds hundreds of thousands of distinct CDR3 sequences, 20% to 25% seen once. The material was PBMCs, obtained 21 days after the first yellow fever vaccination. These receptors were taken from a man between 18 and 29 years old who received the YFV17D yellow fever vaccine.

This clonotype was seen more than once but under ten times. V usage is TRBV5-1 and J usage is TRBJ2-2, with D possibly TRBD2 on 5 matching bases. Germline-derived CDR1 and CDR2 are SGHRS and YFSETQ. V dropped 2 bases and J dropped 8 bases, with 10 bases sitting between them. The CDR3 loop spans 13 amino acids. The CDR3 sequence is CASSFGVAGELFF. The CDR3 nucleotides are TGCGCCAGCAGCTTCGGGGTAGCGGGGGAGCTGTTTTTT.

This clonotype has a handful of counts. The rearrangement joins TRBV4-3 to TRBJ1-3; D gene ambiguous. The CDR3 length is 14 residues. Per germline, CDR1 LGHNA and CDR2 YSLEER. V lost 1 base to trimming and J lost 4 bases, with 8 bases between them. The CDR3 nucleotides read TGCGCCAGCAGCCAAGGCGGTTACGGAAACACCATATATTTT. Translated, it gives CASSQGGYGNTIYF.

This clonotype was counted at least ten times. The chain links TRBV7-9 to TRBJ1-2; 7 bases map to TRBD1. The CDR3 length is 15 residues. CDR1 SEHNR and CDR2 FQNEAQ come from the germline V gene (reference sequence). Losses at the gene ends were 1 base for V and 0 bases for J; bases not matched to a gene: 2. The CDR3 nucleotides read TGTGCCAGCAGCTTAGGACAGGGTACTAACTATGGCTACACCTTC. Amino acids: CASSLGQGTNYGYTF.

This clonotype was detected a few times. V gene TRBV5-1 combines with J gene TRBJ2-3, with D perhaps TRBD1 (5 bases). Trimming shortened V by 1 base and J by 4 bases, and 7 bases separated the two germline ends. From germline, CDR1 is SGHRS and CDR2 YFSETQ. The CDR3 is made up of 13 amino acids. CDR3 DNA sequence: TGCGCCAGCAGCTTGAGCAGGGCAGATACGCAGTATTTT. Its translation: CASSLSRADTQYF.

The CDR3 nucleotides are TGTGCCAGCAGCGTAGGGGGGGTGGGGAGGCAAGAGACCCAGTACTTC. As protein: CASSVGGVGRQETQYF. The genes are TRBV9 and TRBJ2-5, with D perhaps matching TRBD2 (6 bases). Germline CDR1 is SGDLS and CDR2 is YYNGEE. This CDR3 has 16 residues. Trimming cost V 0 bases and J 2 bases, with 14 bases left between them.

A few counts support this clonotype. This chain joins TRBV19 and TRBJ2-5, with a weak D call TRBD1 (5 bases). From germline, CDR1 is LNHDA and CDR2 SQIVND (reference sequence). CDR3 length equals 16 residues. The V end lost 0 bases, the J end lost 2 bases, and 13 bases lay between the germline ends. The CDR3 nucleotides are TGTGCCAGTAGTATAGATTTTGGGGCAGATCAAGAGACCCAGTACTTC. Amino acid sequence: CASSIDFGADQETQYF. Supplemented by reference TRBV19 and TRBJ2-5, the full variable domain reads DGGITQSPKYLFRKEGQNVTLSCEQNLNHDAMYWYRQDPGQGLRLIYYSQIVNDFQKGDIAEGYSVSREKKESFPLTVTSAQKNPTAFYLCASSIDFGADQETQYFGPGTRLLVL.

This clonotype came up a few times. CDR3 region: CSAPRLSGEAFF. DNA for the CDR3: TGCAGTGCACCTAGGCTTTCAGGGGAAGCTTTCTTT. V gene TRBV20-1 combines with J gene TRBJ1-1; possible D gene TRBD1, 5 bases. CDR1 is DFQATT and CDR2 is SNEGSKA in the germline V gene (reference sequence). There are 12 residues in the CDR3. The ends were cut back, 6 bases at V and 8 bases at J, with 16 bases in the middle.

The sample holds a few counts of this clonotype. The J gene is TRBJ1-6, the V gene TRBV10-3; no definite D call. The CDR3 contains 14 residues. V lost 0 bases to trimming and J lost 11 bases, with 11 bases between them. Germline CDR1 ENHRY, CDR2 SYGVKD. This CDR3 reads CAISESQVEPPLHF. The CDR3 DNA sequence: TGTGCCATCAGTGAGTCGCAGGTAGAACCACCCCTCCACTTT.

This clonotype was counted a few times. This sequence joins TRBV7-3 and TRBJ2-1; 10 bases align to TRBD2. The CDR3 consists of 15 residues. After removal of 5 bases from V and 8 bases from J, the junction contained 9 bases not matched to a gene. Germline CDR1 reads SGHTA; CDR2 reads FQGTGA. The CDR3 protein is CASSARLAGRHEQFF. The CDR3 coding sequence is TGTGCCAGCAGCGCCCGACTAGCGGGCCGGCATGAGCAGTTCTTC. The variable domain in full, completed from reference TRBV7-3 and TRBJ2-1, reads GAGVSQTPSNKVTEKGKYVELRCDPISGHTALYWYRQSLGQGPEFLIYFQGTGAADDSGLPNDRFFAVRPEGSVSTLKIQRTERGDSAVYLCASSARLAGRHEQFFGPGTRLTVL.

This clonotype was observed a handful of times. The chain employs TRBV20-1 and TRBJ2-7; D may be TRBD2 (5 bases). Germline CDR1 DFQATT, CDR2 SNEGSKA (reference sequence). The CDR3 contains 14 residues. Trimming shortened V by 5 bases and J by 0 bases, and 14 bases separated the two germline ends. The CDR3 bases are TGCAGTGCTCCTCGGCGGGCTAGCTCCTACGAGCAGTACTTC. Amino acid sequence: CSAPRRASSYEQYF.